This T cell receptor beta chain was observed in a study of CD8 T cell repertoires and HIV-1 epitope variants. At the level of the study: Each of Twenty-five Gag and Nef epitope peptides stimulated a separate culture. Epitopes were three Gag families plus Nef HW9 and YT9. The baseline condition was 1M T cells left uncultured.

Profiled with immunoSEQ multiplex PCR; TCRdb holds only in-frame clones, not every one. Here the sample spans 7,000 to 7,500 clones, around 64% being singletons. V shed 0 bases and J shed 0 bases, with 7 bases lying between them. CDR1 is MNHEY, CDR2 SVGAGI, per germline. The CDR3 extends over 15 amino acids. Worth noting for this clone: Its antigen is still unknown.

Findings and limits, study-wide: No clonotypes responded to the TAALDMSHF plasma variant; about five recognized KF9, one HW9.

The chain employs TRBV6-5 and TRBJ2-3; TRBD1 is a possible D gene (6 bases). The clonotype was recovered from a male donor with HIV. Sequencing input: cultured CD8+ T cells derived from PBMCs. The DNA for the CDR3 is TGTGCCAGCAGTTACTCGACAGGTAGCACAGATACGCAGTATTTT. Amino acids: CASSYSTGSTDTQYF.